This TCR beta chain derives from a study of vaccination and CD4 T cells after COVID-19. Germline V CDR1 and CDR2: MNHNS, SASEGT. CDR3 length: 16 residues. Sequenced with the Oncomine TCR Beta short-read assay was DNA taken from cultured CD4+ T cells. From CD4+ T cells that had been cultured, genomic DNA was extracted. Each CDR3 protein gets one entry after TCRdb re-called the PCR reads with MiXCR. This table has some 9,200 distinct CDR3 sequences, around two fifths appearing once. On this clonotype: Its antigen is not identified. Germline is not matched at one junction end, which may reflect a read error.

The treatment was: approximately nine-day PBMC culture with coronavirus spike peptide pools or control peptides (ViraFEST assay). CD4+ T cells that came from the unexposed donor were collected before the COVID-19 pandemic (2011-2018). In the ViraFEST assay, peptide-pool expansion preceded TCR sequencing of expanded clonotypes. Both day 3 and day 7 involved replacing half of the medium with fresh IL-2 medium. Material for sequencing was CD4+ T cells from blood, cultured in vitro. This TCR was recovered from a human donor in good health. The chain employs TRBV6-1 and TRBJ1-3, with D uncertain. CDR3 DNA sequence: TGTGCCAGCACCAAAGCGGGCAGAGACTCTGGAAACACCATACATTTT. It codes for CASTKAGRDSGNTIHF.